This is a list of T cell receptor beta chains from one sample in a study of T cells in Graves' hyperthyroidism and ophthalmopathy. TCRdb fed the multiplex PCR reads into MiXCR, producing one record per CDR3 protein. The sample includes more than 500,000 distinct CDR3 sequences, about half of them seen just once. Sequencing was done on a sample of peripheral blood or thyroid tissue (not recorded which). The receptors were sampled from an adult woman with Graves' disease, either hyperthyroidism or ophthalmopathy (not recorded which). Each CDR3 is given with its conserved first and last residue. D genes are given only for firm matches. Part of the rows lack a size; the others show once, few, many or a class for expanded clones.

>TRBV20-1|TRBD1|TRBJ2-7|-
CSAVRDRASYEQYF
TGCAGTGCTGTCCGGGACAGGGCCTCCTACGAGCAGTACTTC
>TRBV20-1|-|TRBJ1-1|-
CSARDMNAEAFF
TGCAGTGCCCGGGACATGAACGCTGAAGCTTTCTTT
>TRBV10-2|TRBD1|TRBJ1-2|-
CASGPGTGRGGYTF
TGTGCTAGTGGCCCTGGGACAGGGAGAGGCGGCTACACCTTC
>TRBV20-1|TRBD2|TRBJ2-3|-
CSASREVVDTQYF
TGCAGTGCTAGTCGGGAGGTGGTGGATACGCAGTATTTT
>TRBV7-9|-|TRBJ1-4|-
CASSLSARDTLEEKLFF
TGTGCCAGCAGCTTGTCCGCCAGGGACACCCTAGAAGAAAAACTGTTTTTT
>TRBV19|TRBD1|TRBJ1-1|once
CASSERDRYTEAFF
TGTGCCAGTAGCGAAAGGGACAGATACACTGAAGCTTTCTTT
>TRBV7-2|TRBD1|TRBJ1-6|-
CASSRHRGRDWPLHF
TGTGCCAGCAGCCGCCACAGGGGGCGGGATTGGCCCCTCCACTTT
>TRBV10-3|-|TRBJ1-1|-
CAISEFKSTEAFF
TGTGCCATCAGCGAGTTCAAGAGCACTGAAGCTTTCTTT
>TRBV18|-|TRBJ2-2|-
CASSLASTVATGELFF
TGTGCCAGCTCACTTGCATCGACGGTGGCCACCGGGGAGCTGTTTTTT
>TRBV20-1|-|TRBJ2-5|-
CSASLQGEGETQYF
TGCAGTGCTAGTCTTCAGGGGGAGGGGGAGACCCAGTACTTC
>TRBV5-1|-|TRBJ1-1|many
CASSLATGLNTEAFF
TGCGCCAGCAGCTTGGCGACGGGACTGAACACTGAAGCTTTCTTT
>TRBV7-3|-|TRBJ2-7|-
CASSGTARSEQYF
TGTGCCAGCAGCGGGACTGCTAGGAGCGAGCAGTACTTC
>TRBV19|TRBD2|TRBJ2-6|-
CASSISRGSTEAF
TGTGCCAGTAGTATATCGCGGGGGTCAACTGAAGCTTTC
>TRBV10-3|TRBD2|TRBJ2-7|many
CAIRQRAGGPYEQYF
TGTGCCATCAGGCAGAGGGCGGGAGGGCCCTACGAGCAGTACTTC
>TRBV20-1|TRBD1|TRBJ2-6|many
CSASHRDRASGANVLTF
TGCAGTGCTAGCCACCGGGACAGGGCCTCTGGGGCCAACGTCCTGACTTTC
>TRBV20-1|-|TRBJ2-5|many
CSAREFGESQETQYF
TGCAGTGCTAGAGAGTTCGGGGAATCACAAGAGACCCAGTACTTC
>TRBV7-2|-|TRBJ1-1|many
CASSLVGGSEAFF
TGTGCCAGCAGCTTAGTGGGAGGGAGTGAAGCTTTCTTT
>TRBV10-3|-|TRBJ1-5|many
CAISESTTGNQPQHF
TGTGCCATCAGTGAGTCGACGACAGGAAATCAGCCCCAGCATTTT
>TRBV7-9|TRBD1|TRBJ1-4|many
CASSFQGVANEKLFF
TGTGCCAGCAGCTTCCAGGGGGTCGCTAATGAAAAACTGTTTTTT
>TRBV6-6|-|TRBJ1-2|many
CASSLEYYGYTF
TGTGCCAGCAGTTTGGAATACTATGGCTACACCTTC
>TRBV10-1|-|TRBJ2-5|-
CAGRLKTQYF
TGCGCCGGCAGACTGAAGACCCAGTACTTC
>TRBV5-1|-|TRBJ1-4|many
CASSLLGGNEKLFF
TGCGCCAGCAGCTTACTTGGAGGGAATGAAAAACTGTTTTTT
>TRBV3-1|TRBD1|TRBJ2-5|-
CASSQGLGQGIYQETQYF
TGTGCCAGCAGCCAAGGATTGGGACAGGGGATTTACCAAGAGACCCAGTACTTC
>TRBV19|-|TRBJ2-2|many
CASGGQAGELFF
TGTGCCAGTGGGGGCCAGGCCGGGGAGCTGTTTTTT
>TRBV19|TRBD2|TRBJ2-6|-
CASTSGGAHVLTF
TGTGCCAGTACTAGCGGGGGGGCCCACGTCCTGACTTTC
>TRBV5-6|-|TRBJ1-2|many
CASTTQGSHGYTF
TGTGCCAGCACTACCCAGGGCTCTCATGGCTACACCTTC
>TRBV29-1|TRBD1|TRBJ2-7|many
CSVEVGGFVSYEQYF
TGCAGCGTTGAAGTAGGGGGCTTTGTCTCCTACGAGCAGTACTTC
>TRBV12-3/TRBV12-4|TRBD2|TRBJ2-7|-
CASSYGRTSGSSYEQYF
TGTGCCAGCAGTTACGGCAGGACTAGCGGGAGCAGCTACGAGCAGTACTTC
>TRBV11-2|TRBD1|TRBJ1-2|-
CASSLAPTGNNYGYTF
TGTGCCAGCAGCTTAGCGCCGACAGGGAATAACTATGGCTACACCTTC
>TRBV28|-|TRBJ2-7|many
CASSRGVPTYEQYF
TGTGCCAGCAGCCGCGGCGTCCCGACCTACGAGCAGTACTTC
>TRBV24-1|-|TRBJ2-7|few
CAASETGGEQYF
TGTGCCGCCAGTGAGACCGGGGGCGAGCAGTACTTC